The rows below give T cell receptor beta chains drawn from one sample of a study of cytomegalovirus exposure and HLA in healthy donors. Clones were sequenced by immunoSEQ multiplex PCR, and TCRdb holds only the in-frame ones, with some missing. The sample yields about 200,000 clones, approximately 78% seen once. The sample taken for sequencing was PBMCs. The receptors shown here come from a woman between 18 and 29 years old in good health and CMV-seronegative. Both conserved end residues are trimmed from each CDR3. Each record gives: V gene, clone size, J gene, CDR3 protein. Not every row has a clone size; where given, it reads once, few, many or a size class.

TRBV28,.,TRBJ2-7,ASSLLTSGGSYEQY
TRBV2,once,TRBJ2-2,ASSEGLGAGGRTGELF
TRBV5-1,.,TRBJ2-7,ASSLGSGRGAYEQY
TRBV27,.,TRBJ1-2,ASHQGGGYT
TRBV27,once,TRBJ1-1,ASIRQGAITEAF
TRBV18,.,TRBJ2-7,ASSLTGTRTYEQY
TRBV5-1,.,TRBJ2-1,ASSLVAGSSYNEQF
TRBV28,.,TRBJ1-4,ASSIGVRQGNEKLF
TRBV5-1,.,TRBJ2-1,ASSLVEREYNEQF
TRBV11-2,.,TRBJ1-2,ASSLSRSGGNGYT
TRBV28,.,TRBJ1-2,ASLQRGLEGYT
TRBV9,.,TRBJ2-3,ASSVEGSGADTQY
TRBV4-3,few,TRBJ1-2,ASSPDRAAYGYT
TRBV7-8,.,TRBJ2-1,ASSLSLAGRYEQF
TRBV7-2,once,TRBJ2-7,ASSVTGASSYEQY
TRBV9,.,TRBJ2-2,ASSVRGLNTGELF
TRBV7-2,.,TRBJ1-5,ASSLGGRGNQPQH
TRBV7-9,once,TRBJ1-4,ASSWDVGGSEKLF
TRBV7-6,.,TRBJ2-5,ASSLSTGEQETQY
TRBV2,few,TRBJ2-7,ASTSLEFDEQY
TRBV2,.,TRBJ2-5,ASSGGGSQETQY
TRBV4-3,.,TRBJ2-1,ASSQDSDRGVEQF
TRBV10-3,.,TRBJ1-5,AIDHGCRDKRPHSNQPQH
TRBV19,few,TRBJ1-2,ASSTRTGGANGYT
TRBV7-9,.,TRBJ2-5,ASSLGSRFH
TRBV19,.,TRBJ2-1,ASSIGRNFRNEQF
TRBV19,.,TRBJ1-5,ASSMAGGMSNQPQH
TRBV29-1,.,TRBJ2-3,SLRGAESTDTQY
TRBV10-2,.,TRBJ1-2,ASSLRDRANYGYT
TRBV11-2,.,TRBJ1-2,ASSPLIPRDSTNYGYT
TRBV4-3,.,TRBJ2-1,ASSLAEDEQF
TRBV19,once,TRBJ2-1,ASSGGLGRNEQF
TRBV5-1,.,TRBJ2-4,ASSLAGIFAKNIQY